This T cell receptor beta chain is drawn from a study of tumor and adjacent non-tumor tissue in lung cancer. In the case of this clonotype: A read error may account for a junction end that differs from germline.

The library came from three nested PCR rounds adapted from ARM-PCR protocols. TCRdb reprocessed the multiplex PCR reads via MiXCR and lists one record per CDR3 protein. Of fewer than 90,000 distinct CDR3 sequences listed, under 80% were seen once; the top ten hold 21%. No cell sorting was done before RNA was extracted from the tissue. This non-tumor lung sample came from over 3 cm beyond the tumor edge. The CDR3 is 14 amino acids. CDR1 is MNHEY, CDR2 SVGAGI, per germline. Sequencing was done on a sample of distant non-tumor lung tissue. This TCR was recovered from a woman aged 45 to 65 with non-small cell lung cancer. The chain employs TRBV6-5 and TRBJ2-7; D is unresolved. The DNA of the CDR3 is TGTGGCAGCAGTTACTCCCGGAAAGCCTACGAACAGTACTTC. Its translation: CGSSYSRKAYEQYF.